This TCR beta chain comes out of a study of T cell responses to AZD1222 COVID-19 vaccine. Whole-study results and caveats: The study found Spike-specific TCR breadth and depth rose after two AZD1222 doses.

As for this clone: No antigen is known for it.

The CDR3 totals 16 residues. Germline CDR1 LNHDA, CDR2 SQIVND (reference sequence). V lost 3 bases to trimming and J lost 10 bases; unmatched junction nucleotides: 11. Produced via immunoSEQ multiplex PCR; TCRdb's table is partial and in-frame only. The repertoire holds 100,000 to 150,000 clones, with roughly 87% as singletons. The chain joins TRBV19 to TRBJ1-6; 8 bases line up with TRBD1. Sequenced material: peripheral blood, taken on day 0 of MenACWY control vaccination. This TCR derives from an adult in good health. The CDR3 coding sequence is TGTGCCAGTAGTATCGTTCCCGGGACAGGTGGATCACCCCTCCACTTT. Amino acid sequence: CASSIVPGTGGSPLHF.